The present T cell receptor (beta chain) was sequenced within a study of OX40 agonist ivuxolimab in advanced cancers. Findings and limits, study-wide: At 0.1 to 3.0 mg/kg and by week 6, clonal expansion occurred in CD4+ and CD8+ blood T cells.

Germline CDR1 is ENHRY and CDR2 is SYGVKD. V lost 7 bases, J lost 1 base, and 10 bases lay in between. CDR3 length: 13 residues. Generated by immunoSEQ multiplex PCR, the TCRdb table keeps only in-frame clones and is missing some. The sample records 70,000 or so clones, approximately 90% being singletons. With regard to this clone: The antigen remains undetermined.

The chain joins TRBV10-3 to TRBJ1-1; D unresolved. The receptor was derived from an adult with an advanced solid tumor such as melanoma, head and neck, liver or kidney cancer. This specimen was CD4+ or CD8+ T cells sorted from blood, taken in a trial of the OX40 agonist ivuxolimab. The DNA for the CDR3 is TGTGCCATCATGAGAGCTCCGAACACTGAAGCTTTCTTT. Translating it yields CAIMRAPNTEAFF.